The source of this T cell receptor (beta chain) is a study of T-cell memory formation after mild COVID-19. General study points: What remained unconfirmed was the SARS-CoV-2 specificity of second-wave clones peaking on day 37. Pre-infection memory contained some responding clones, which suggested that cross-reactive memory had joined. Clones shrinking from day 15 to 85 showed even CD4/CD8 mixes; later expanders tilted CD4+.

UMIs and sample barcodes were carried by the TCR alpha and TCR beta cDNA libraries that 5'RACE produced using constant-segment primers. TCRdb itself ran the 5' RACE reads through MiXCR, one entry per CDR3 protein. The sample contains 200,000 to 300,000 distinct CDR3 sequences, over 15% of which appear only once. This clonotype was seen a handful of times. What it recognizes is unknown. With 2 bases clipped from V and 4 bases from J, the junction kept 4 bases outside the gene matches. This CDR3 spans 14 amino acids. The germline gives CDR1 SGHKS, CDR2 YYEKEE (reference sequence). This receptor was obtained from a man aged 18-30 years who had mild COVID-19 (a few samples of this study predate the infection). Cell type and time point are not known. V gene TRBV5-5 combines with J gene TRBJ2-5; 8 nucleotides line up with TRBD1. Sequencing was done on a sample of PBMCs or a T cell subset sorted from them (not recorded which). CDR3 sequence reads: CASSFRGPGETQYF. DNA of the CDR3: TGTGCCAGCAGCTTCAGGGGGCCGGGAGAGACCCAGTACTTC.